These 5 T cell receptor beta chains came from one sample sequenced in a study of T cell changes during pregnancy in multiple sclerosis. Assay: immunoSEQ multiplex PCR; the TCRdb copy retains only in-frame clones and omits some. The profile shows 40,000 to 55,000 clones, roughly 91% of them singletons. The specimen comprised CD4+ T cells from peripheral blood mononuclear cells, sampled in the second trimester of pregnancy. These TCRs come from a female donor with multiple sclerosis, enrolled in a pregnancy study.

The table lists this clone with a count of one. The chain uses TRBV9 and TRBJ2-1, with D possibly being TRBD2 (6 bases). The CDR3 spans 15 residues. V gave up 1 base and J gave up 8 bases, with 16 bases separating them. Per germline, CDR1 SGDLS and CDR2 YYNGEE. DNA for the CDR3: TGTGCCAGCAGCGTAACCGGGACTTCCGGTGATGAGCAGTTCTTC. Its protein product is CASSVTGTSGDEQFF.

This chain links TRBV6-1 with TRBJ1-5; weak D call: TRBD1 (5 bases). CDR3 length equals 14 residues. Trimming stripped 9 bases from V and 0 bases from J, with 12 bases between. Germline CDR1 and CDR2: MNHNS and SASEGT. The CDR3 nucleotides are TGTGCCAGTGGTGGGGGGGGTAGCAATCAGCCCCAGCATTTT. Amino acid sequence: CASGGGGSNQPQHF.

The rearrangement links TRBV28 to TRBJ2-1, with D hard to call. The CDR3 is made up of 15 amino acids. The V end was cut by 3 bases, the J end by 0 bases, with 9 bases between. In germline, CDR1 is MDHEN, CDR2 SYDVKM. CDR3: CASSFDTSSYNEQFF. The CDR3 DNA sequence: TGTGCCAGCAGTTTTGACACGAGCTCCTACAATGAGCAGTTCTTC.

This clone appeared once. The chain is built from TRBV6-5 and TRBJ2-3; 7 bases map to TRBD1. The germline gives CDR1 MNHEY, CDR2 SVGAGI. The V gene end was trimmed by 4 bases and the J gene end by 3 bases; junction bases not matched to a gene: 10. CDR3 length equals 16 residues. The CDR3 nucleotides are TGTGCCAGCAGTTCCATCGACAGGGCTAGGACAGATACGCAGTATTTT. It codes for CASSSIDRARTDTQYF.

The chain links TRBV10-3 to TRBJ1-2, with D uncertain. Trimming shortened V by 11 bases and J by 4 bases, and 17 bases separated the two germline ends. Germline CDR1 ENHRY, CDR2 SYGVKD. The CDR3 is 13 residues long. Here the CDR3 DNA reads TGTGCCGCTGAGGGCAATTGGGGCTATGGCTACACCTTC. It codes for CAAEGNWGYGYTF.